This T cell receptor beta chain was profiled in a study of human T cells and chemical hapten exposure. Sample time point: patch test 2, 6 weeks after DPC sensitization. Treatment reported: therapeutic diphenylcyclopropenone sensitization with weekly scalp DPC. One entry per CDR3 protein results from TCRdb running MiXCR on the RACE reads. The repertoire holds 100,000 or so distinct CDR3 sequences, with more than 9.5% as singletons. Only one count was recorded for this clonotype. One junction end does not reproduce the germline sequence, and a read error may be involved. In germline, CDR1 is SQVTM, CDR2 ANQGSEA. CDR3 length: 11 amino acids.

This clonotype was obtained from a man in his forties with alopecia areata. Some clones in this sample may be carry-over from other donors' samples. The sequences come from whole blood, collected in connection with sensitization to the hapten diphenylcyclopropenone (DPC). V is TRBV29-1 and J is TRBJ2-5, with D possibly TRBD2 on 6 matching bases. Written as DNA, the CDR3 is TGCAGCGCCGGGGGACGGGAGATCCAGTACTTC. Translated: CSAGGREIQYF.